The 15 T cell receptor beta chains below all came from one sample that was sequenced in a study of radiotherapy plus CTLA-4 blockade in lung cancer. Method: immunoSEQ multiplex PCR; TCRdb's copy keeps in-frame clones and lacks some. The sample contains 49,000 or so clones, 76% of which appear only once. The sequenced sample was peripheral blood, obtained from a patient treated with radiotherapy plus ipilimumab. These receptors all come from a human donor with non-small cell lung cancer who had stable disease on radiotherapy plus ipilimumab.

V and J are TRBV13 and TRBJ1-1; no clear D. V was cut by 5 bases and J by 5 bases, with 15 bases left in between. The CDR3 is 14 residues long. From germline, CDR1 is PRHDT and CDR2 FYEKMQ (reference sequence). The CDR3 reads CASSAQQRVTEAFF. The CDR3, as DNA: TGTGCCAGCAGCGCCCAACAGAGAGTAACTGAAGCTTTCTTT.

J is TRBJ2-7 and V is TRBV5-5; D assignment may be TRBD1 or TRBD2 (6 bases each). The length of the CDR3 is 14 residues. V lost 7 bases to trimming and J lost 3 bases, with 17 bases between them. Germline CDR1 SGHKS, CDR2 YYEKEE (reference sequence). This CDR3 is CASLPWGANYEQYF. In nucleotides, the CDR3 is TGTGCCAGCCTTCCTTGGGGGGCCAACTACGAGCAGTACTTC. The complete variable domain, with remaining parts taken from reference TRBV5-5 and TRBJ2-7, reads DAGVTQSPTHLIKTRGQQVTLRCSPISGHKSVSWYQQVLGQGPQFIFQYYEKEERGRGNFPDRFSARQFPNYSSELNVNALLLGDSALYLCASLPWGANYEQYFGPGTRLTVT.

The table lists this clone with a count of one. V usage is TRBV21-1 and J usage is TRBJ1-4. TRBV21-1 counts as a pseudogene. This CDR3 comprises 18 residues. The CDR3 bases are TGTGCCAGCAGCAAAGTCATGAGGGGGGAAGCAACTAATGAAAAACTGTTTTTT. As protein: CASSKVMRGEATNEKLFF.

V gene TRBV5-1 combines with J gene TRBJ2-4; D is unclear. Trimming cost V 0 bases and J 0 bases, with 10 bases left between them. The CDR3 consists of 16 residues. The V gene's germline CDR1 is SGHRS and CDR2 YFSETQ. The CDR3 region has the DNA TGCGCCAGCAGCTTGGCGCCTTGGGTAGCCAAAAACATTCAGTACTTC. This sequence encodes CASSLAPWVAKNIQYF.

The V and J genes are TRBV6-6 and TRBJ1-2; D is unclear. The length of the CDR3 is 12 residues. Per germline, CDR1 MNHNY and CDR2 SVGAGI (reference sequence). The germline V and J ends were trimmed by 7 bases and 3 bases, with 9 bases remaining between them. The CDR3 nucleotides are TGTGCCAGCAAGTTAACTGACTATGGCTACACCTTC. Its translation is CASKLTDYGYTF.

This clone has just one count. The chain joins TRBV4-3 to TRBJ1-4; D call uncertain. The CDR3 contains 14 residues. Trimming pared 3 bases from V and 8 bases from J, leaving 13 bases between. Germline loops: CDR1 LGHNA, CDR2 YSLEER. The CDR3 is CASSQKRQREKLFF. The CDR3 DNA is TGCGCCAGCAGCCAGAAGAGGCAGAGAGAAAAACTGTTTTTT.

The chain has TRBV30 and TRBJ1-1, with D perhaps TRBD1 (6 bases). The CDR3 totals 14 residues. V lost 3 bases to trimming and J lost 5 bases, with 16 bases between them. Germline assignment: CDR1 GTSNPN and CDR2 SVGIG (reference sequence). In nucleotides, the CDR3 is TGTGCCTGGAGCCACGGGAGGGGGTGGACTGAAGCTTTCTTT. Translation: CAWSHGRGWTEAFF.

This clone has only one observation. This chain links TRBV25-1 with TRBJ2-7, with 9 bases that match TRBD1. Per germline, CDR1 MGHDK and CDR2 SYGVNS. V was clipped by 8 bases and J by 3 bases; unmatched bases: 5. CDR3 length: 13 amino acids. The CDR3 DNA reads TGTGCCAGCCGGCGGACAGGGGTCTACGAGCAGTACTTC. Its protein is CASRRTGVYEQYF.

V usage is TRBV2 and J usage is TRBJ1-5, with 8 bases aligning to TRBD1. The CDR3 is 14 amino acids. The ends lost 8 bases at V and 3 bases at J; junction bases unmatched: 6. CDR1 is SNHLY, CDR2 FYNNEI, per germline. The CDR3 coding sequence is TGTGCCAGCCGCGGGACAGGCGCCAATCAGCCCCAGCATTTT. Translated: CASRGTGANQPQHF.

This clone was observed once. The CDR3 sequence: CASSLSLSILGNEQFF. CDR3 DNA sequence: TGTGCCAGCAGCTTATCCCTTAGCATTTTGGGGAATGAGCAGTTCTTC. The gene calls are TRBV5-5 and TRBJ2-1, with no clear D. The CDR3 runs to 16 residues. V was shortened by 2 bases and J by 7 bases, with 19 bases between the two germline ends. The germline V gene encodes CDR1 SGHKS and CDR2 YYEKEE (reference sequence).

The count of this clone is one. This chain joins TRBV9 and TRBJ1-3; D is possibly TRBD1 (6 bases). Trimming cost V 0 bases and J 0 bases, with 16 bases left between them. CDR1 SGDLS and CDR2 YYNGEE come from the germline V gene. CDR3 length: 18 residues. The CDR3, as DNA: TGTGCCAGCAGCGTAGATGGGACGGGACACTTCTCTGGAAACACCATATATTTT. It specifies CASSVDGTGHFSGNTIYF.

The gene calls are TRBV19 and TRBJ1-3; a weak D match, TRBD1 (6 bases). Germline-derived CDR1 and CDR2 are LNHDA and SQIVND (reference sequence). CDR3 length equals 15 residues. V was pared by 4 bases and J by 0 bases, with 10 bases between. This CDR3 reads CASSTQGNSGNTIYF. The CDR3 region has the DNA TGTGCCAGTAGTACTCAGGGGAACTCTGGAAACACCATATATTTT. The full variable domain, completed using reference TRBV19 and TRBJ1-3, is DGGITQSPKYLFRKEGQNVTLSCEQNLNHDAMYWYRQDPGQGLRLIYYSQIVNDFQKGDIAEGYSVSREKKESFPLTVTSAQKNPTAFYLCASSTQGNSGNTIYFGEGSWLTVV.

CDR3 DNA sequence: TGTGCCAGCAGGCCCGCCGGGACAGGGCAGGATACGCAGTATTTT. It yields the protein CASRPAGTGQDTQYF. The chain combines TRBV6-5 with TRBJ2-3; 9 bases are a match to TRBD1. The CDR3 consists of 15 residues. The V gene end was trimmed by 6 bases and the J gene end by 6 bases; junction bases not matched to a gene: 10. Looked up from germline, CDR1 is MNHEY and CDR2 is SVGAGI.

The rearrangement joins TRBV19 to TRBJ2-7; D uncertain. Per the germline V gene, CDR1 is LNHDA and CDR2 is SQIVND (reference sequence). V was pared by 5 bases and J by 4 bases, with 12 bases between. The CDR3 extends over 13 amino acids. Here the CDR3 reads CASSFAANYEQYF. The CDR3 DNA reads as TGTGCCAGTAGTTTCGCGGCCAATTACGAGCAGTACTTC.

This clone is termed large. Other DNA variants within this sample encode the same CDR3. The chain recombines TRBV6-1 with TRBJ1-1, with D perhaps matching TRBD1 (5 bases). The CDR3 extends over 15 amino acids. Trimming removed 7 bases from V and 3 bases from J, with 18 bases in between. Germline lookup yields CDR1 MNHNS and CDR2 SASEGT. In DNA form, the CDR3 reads TGTGCCAGCACCCTCGGGACCCTCCCTGACACTGAAGCTTTCTTT. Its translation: CASTLGTLPDTEAFF.